A single T cell receptor (beta chain) is shown here with its context. Antigen specificity is unknown. This entry is derived from a study of cytomegalovirus exposure and HLA in healthy donors. On the study more broadly: The 95 to 150 validation repertoires were produced on the same platform as the roughly 670 repertoires of the first cohort. This was reported in a later analysis.

Findings of the study overall: Some public TCRs appeared in many individuals, while most sequences were rare. For cytomegalovirus status, the classifier reportedly gave diagnoses with high specificity and sensitivity. In vitro work confirmed that a few CMV-associated chains recognize CMV antigens.

The CDR3 totals 14 residues. Per the germline V gene, CDR1 is SGHRS and CDR2 is YFSETQ. The V gene end was trimmed by 3 bases and the J gene end by 5 bases; junction bases not matched to a gene: 5. Sequencing was performed with immunoSEQ multiplex PCR; in TCRdb, only in-frame clones are kept and a portion is missing. The sample carries about 200,000 clones, around 80% recorded once. The receptor's source is a woman aged 30 to 39 in good health and CMV-seronegative. This chain links TRBV5-1 with TRBJ1-2, with 9 bases lining up with TRBD1. The sample was PBMCs. Here the CDR3 DNA reads TGCGCCAGCAGCTCCGACAGGGGGGGTTATGGCTACACCTTC. Translation: CASSSDRGGYGYTF.